The 27 T cell receptor beta chains listed next were all sequenced from one sample in a study of T cells after posttransplantation cyclophosphamide. The protocol was immunoSEQ multiplex PCR, while the TCRdb copy is restricted to in-frame clones and leaves out a portion. The profile covers more than 25,000 clones, none occurring a single time. Material for sequencing was PBMCs. These receptor sequences come from a man aged 50-59 years in good health, CMV-negative, and a related stem cell transplant donor.

The sample holds many counts of this clone. J is TRBJ2-7 and V is TRBV5-4, with 11 positions matching TRBD2. The CDR3 has 17 amino acids. The ends lost 5 bases at V and 5 bases at J; junction bases unmatched: 15. Germline assignment: CDR1 SGHNT and CDR2 YYREEE (reference sequence). The CDR3: CASSRGLLAGVIDEQYF. The CDR3 region has the DNA TGTGCCAGCAGTCGTGGGTTACTAGCGGGAGTAATAGACGAGCAGTACTTC.

This clone was counted at least ten times. The V gene is TRBV7-3, the J gene TRBJ1-2; D might be TRBD1 (6 bases). The CDR3 runs 13 residues. Trimming pared 6 bases from V and 6 bases from J, leaving 14 bases between. Germline V CDR1 and CDR2: SGHTA, FQGTGA. This CDR3 reads CASSPDRQDGYTF. The CDR3 DNA follows: TGTGCCAGCAGTCCCGACAGGCAAGATGGCTACACCTTC.

This clone was counted ten times or more. The chain carries TRBV19 and TRBJ2-6; D is perhaps TRBD2 (5 bases). Germline-derived CDR1 and CDR2 are LNHDA and SQIVND (reference sequence). Deletions cut 3 bases from V and 4 bases from J, with 10 bases between. The CDR3 runs to 15 residues. The CDR3 DNA reads TGTGCCAGTAGTATGTGGGGAGCAGGGGCCAACGTCCTGACTTTC. This encodes CASSMWGAGANVLTF.

This clone showed up many times. The V and J genes are TRBV6-5 and TRBJ2-3, with D perhaps matching TRBD2 (7 bases). CDR3 size: 14 residues. CDR1 MNHEY and CDR2 SVGAGI come from the germline V gene. V shed 7 bases and J shed 7 bases, with 18 bases lying between them. DNA for the CDR3: TGTGCCAGCACTCCCGGGGAGGGGGTGTATACGCAGTATTTT. Amino acid sequence: CASTPGEGVYTQYF.

The sample holds many counts of this clone. CDR3 amino acids: CASSRGATNEQFF. The CDR3 DNA follows: TGTGCCAGCAGCCGTGGTGCTACCAATGAGCAGTTCTTC. The genes are TRBV5-4 and TRBJ2-1; D not resolved. V was shortened by 4 bases and J by 6 bases, with 11 bases between the two germline ends. Germline V gene lookup returns CDR1 SGHNT and CDR2 YYREEE (reference sequence). The CDR3 runs 13 residues.

This clone was seen more than once but under ten times. The chain recombines TRBV7-2 with TRBJ2-3; D may be TRBD2 (6 bases). The CDR3 length is 14 residues. Trimming removed 5 bases at V and 2 bases at J, with 11 bases between. Germline CDR1 is SGHTA and CDR2 is FQGNSA. CDR3 sequence: CASSRSGFTDTQYF. DNA for the CDR3: TGTGCCAGCAGCAGAAGCGGGTTCACAGATACGCAGTATTTT.

This clone has at least ten counts. The rearrangement links TRBV5-1 to TRBJ2-1, with 9 bases matching TRBD2. CDR3 length equals 15 residues. V was pared by 4 bases and J by 5 bases, with 7 bases of the junction left unmatched. The germline V gene encodes CDR1 SGHRS and CDR2 YFSETQ. CDR3: CASSPSSGIDNEQFF. The CDR3 DNA reads as TGCGCCAGCAGCCCTTCTAGCGGGATCGACAATGAGCAGTTCTTC.

This clone was detected many times. The rearrangement joins TRBV9 to TRBJ2-3, with TRBD2 matching 9 bases. The CDR3 covers 15 residues. Germline V gene sequence: CDR1 SGDLS, CDR2 YYNGEE. Trimming at V came to 2 bases and at J to 5 bases, leaving 6 bases not matched to a gene. CDR3 protein: CASSVGGRARDTQYF. CDR3 bases: TGTGCCAGCAGCGTCGGCGGGAGGGCCAGAGATACGCAGTATTTT.

This clone was recorded at least ten times. The chain carries TRBV2 and TRBJ1-1; tentative D call: TRBD1 (5 bases). CDR3 length: 15 amino acids. Trimming cost V 4 bases and J 5 bases, with 17 bases left between them. Germline CDR1 is SNHLY and CDR2 is FYNNEI. CDR3 sequence reads: CASSGGRAEGTEAFF. CDR3 nucleotides: TGTGCCAGCAGTGGGGGCCGAGCGGAGGGAACTGAAGCTTTCTTT. Complete variable domain (other parts from reference TRBV2 and TRBJ1-1): EPEVTQTPSHQVTQMGQEVILRCVPISNHLYFYWYRQILGQKVEFLVSFYNNEISEKSEIFDDQFSVERPDGSNFTLKIRSTKLEDSAMYFCASSGGRAEGTEAFFGQGTRLTVV.

This clone was counted many times. The chain joins TRBV6-1 to TRBJ2-7; 10 nucleotides agree with TRBD1. V lost 6 bases, J lost 3 bases, and 8 bases stayed unmatched. This CDR3 comprises 15 residues. From germline, CDR1 is MNHNS and CDR2 SASEGT. For the CDR3, the DNA is TGTGCCAGCAGCCAACCGGGACAGGGGATCTACGAGCAGTACTTC. Amino acid sequence: CASSQPGQGIYEQYF.

This clone was counted ten times or more. V is TRBV27 and J is TRBJ2-5; D is uncertain. V was pared by 6 bases and J by 5 bases, with 10 bases between. CDR3 length equals 12 residues. Germline V gene lookup returns CDR1 MNHEY and CDR2 SMNVEV (reference sequence). The CDR3 sequence is CASSPHGETQYF. In DNA form, the CDR3 reads TGTGCCAGCAGCCCACACGGGGAGACCCAGTACTTC.

In this sample, this clone turned up many times. The rearrangement uses TRBV27 and TRBJ2-1, with TRBD2 matching over 8 bases. The CDR3 extends over 19 amino acids. The germline gives CDR1 MNHEY, CDR2 SMNVEV (reference sequence). Trimming at V came to 11 bases and at J to 5 bases, leaving 26 bases not matched to a gene. In DNA, the CDR3 is TGTGCCGCTCGGAATTGGAGGCGGGAGCCCCCGGGAGGGGACAATGAGCAGTTCTTC. This sequence encodes CAARNWRREPPGGDNEQFF.

This clone was seen at least ten times. The chain combines TRBV5-1 with TRBJ2-7, with D perhaps matching TRBD2 (7 bases). V was trimmed by 0 bases and J by 1 base, leaving 17 bases between them. This CDR3 comprises 17 residues. From germline, CDR1 is SGHRS and CDR2 YFSETQ. CDR3 in amino acids: CASSLGEGGGASYEQYF. Here the CDR3 DNA reads TGCGCCAGCAGCTTGGGGGAAGGGGGGGGCGCATCCTACGAGCAGTACTTC.

This clone was detected ten times or more. This chain joins TRBV10-1 and TRBJ2-2; 12 bases match TRBD2. Germline assignment: CDR1 WNHNN and CDR2 SYGVQD (reference sequence). V was pared by 10 bases and J by 4 bases, with 10 bases of the junction left unmatched. CDR3 length equals 16 residues. This chain's CDR3 is CATPGWTSGITGELFF. The CDR3 DNA is TGCGCCACACCCGGGTGGACTAGCGGGATCACCGGGGAGCTGTTTTTT.

Many counts were recorded for this clone. The chain employs TRBV7-9 and TRBJ2-2; D is perhaps TRBD1 (5 bases). V was pared by 5 bases and J by 7 bases, with 8 bases between. The CDR3 runs to 12 residues. Germline loops: CDR1 SEHNR, CDR2 FQNEAQ (reference sequence). The CDR3 nucleotides read TGTGCCAGCAGCCCAGGGAACGGGGAGCTGTTTTTT. Protein sequence: CASSPGNGELFF. Complete variable domain (other parts from reference TRBV7-9 and TRBJ2-2): DTGVSQNPRHKITKRGQNVTFRCDPISEHNRLYWYRQTLGQGPEFLTYFQNEAQLEKSRLLSDRFSAERPKGSFSTLEIQRTEQGDSAMYLCASSPGNGELFFGEGSRLTVL.

This clone was counted at least ten times. This chain joins TRBV4-1 and TRBJ1-5; D unclear. CDR3 length equals 14 residues. Per germline, CDR1 MGHRA and CDR2 YSYEKL. Trimming stripped 0 bases from V and 3 bases from J, with 6 bases between. As DNA, the CDR3 is TGCGCCAGCAGCCAAGATCTAAACAATCAGCCCCAGCATTTT. Translation: CASSQDLNNQPQHF.

This clone was seen many times. The chain combines TRBV29-1 with TRBJ1-2, with D possibly TRBD1 on 5 matching bases. The germline CDR1 and CDR2 sequences are SQVTM and ANQGSEA. This CDR3 is 13 amino acids long. The germline V and J ends were trimmed by 7 bases and 0 bases, with 12 bases remaining between them. The CDR3 DNA reads as TGCAGCGCAATGACAGTCACTAACTATGGCTACACCTTC. It specifies CSAMTVTNYGYTF. Using reference TRBV29-1 and TRBJ1-2 for the parts outside the CDR3, the full variable domain is SAVISQKPSRDICQRGTSLTIQCQVDSQVTMMFWYRQQPGQSLTLIATANQGSEATYESGFVIDKFPISRPNLTFSTLTVSNMSPEDSSIYLCSAMTVTNYGYTFGSGTRLTVV.

This clone was found many times. The chain is built from TRBV15 and TRBJ2-3, with 8 bases that match TRBD2. The CDR3 has 17 residues. The V gene's germline CDR1 is LNHNV and CDR2 YYDKDF (reference sequence). V dropped 0 bases and J dropped 2; count of bases not matched to a gene: 7. The CDR3 nucleotides are TGTGCCACCAGCAGAGATGCCGGGAGGGCCTCCACAGATACGCAGTATTTT. It translates to CATSRDAGRASTDTQYF.

Many counts were recorded for this clone. The chain uses TRBV25-1 and TRBJ2-7, with a possible D match to TRBD2 (5 bases). CDR1 and CDR2 (germline): MGHDK, SYGVNS. The CDR3 covers 12 residues. Trimming stripped 1 base from V and 9 bases from J, with 10 bases between. As DNA, the CDR3 is TGTGCCAGCAGTGAATTAAGAGGGATGCAGTACTTC. Its translation is CASSELRGMQYF.

This clone was seen ten or more times. The CDR3 spells CAWSTGLDTQYF. Here the CDR3 DNA reads TGTGCCTGGAGTACGGGTTTGGATACGCAGTATTTT. This chain links TRBV30 with TRBJ2-3; the D is unclear. Germline CDR1 and CDR2: GTSNPN and SVGIG (reference sequence). The CDR3 contains 12 residues. V was shortened by 2 bases and J by 6 bases, with 9 bases between the two germline ends.

This clone was seen ten or more times. The rearrangement links TRBV19 to TRBJ1-1; unclear D gene. Germline V gene lookup returns CDR1 LNHDA and CDR2 SQIVND (reference sequence). This CDR3 spans 15 amino acids. V dropped 4 bases and J dropped 3 bases, with 15 bases sitting between them. The CDR3 reads CASSTRSSEDTEAFF. The CDR3 DNA sequence: TGTGCCAGTAGTACCCGGTCATCAGAGGACACTGAAGCTTTCTTT.

This clone was picked up many times. The rearrangement joins TRBV6-5 to TRBJ2-7, with 8 bases lining up with TRBD1. Unmatched junction bases numbered 4, after V lost 0 bases and J lost 3 bases. From germline, CDR1 is MNHEY and CDR2 SVGAGI. The CDR3 is made up of 15 amino acids. The CDR3 spells CASSYSGTGGYEQYF. The DNA of the CDR3 is TGTGCCAGCAGTTACTCCGGGACAGGTGGCTACGAGCAGTACTTC.

This clone was recorded many times. The rearrangement uses TRBV28 and TRBJ2-7; D is perhaps TRBD1 (5 bases). CDR3 length: 12 amino acids. V lost 3 bases to trimming and J lost 7 bases, with 10 bases between them. Germline values: CDR1 MDHEN, CDR2 SYDVKM. This chain's CDR3 is CASSFPGREQYF. The CDR3 region has the DNA TGTGCCAGCAGTTTCCCAGGGCGGGAGCAGTACTTC.

This clone was seen ten or more times. This chain joins TRBV5-1 and TRBJ2-1, with D tentatively TRBD2 (5 bases). This CDR3 contains 15 residues. Looked up from germline, CDR1 is SGHRS and CDR2 is YFSETQ. V dropped 4 bases and J dropped 6 bases, with 17 bases sitting between them. As DNA, the CDR3 is TGCGCCAGCAGCATCACCGGTGGAGGCCTCAATGAGCAGTTCTTC. Amino acids: CASSITGGGLNEQFF. Drawing the rest from reference TRBV5-1 and TRBJ2-1, the complete variable domain is KAGVTQTPRYLIKTRGQQVTLSCSPISGHRSVSWYQQTPGQGLQFLFEYFSETQRNKGNFPGRFSGRQFSNSRSEMNVSTLELGDSALYLCASSITGGGLNEQFFGPGTRLTVL.

There are many counts of this clone. This chain connects TRBV7-8 to TRBJ1-4; no firm D call. Trimming stripped 1 base from V and 0 bases from J, with 9 bases between. The CDR3 sequence is 16 residues long. Germline CDR1 SGHVS, CDR2 FQNEAQ. The CDR3 spells CASSLGNGATNEKLFF. The CDR3 nucleotides read TGTGCCAGCAGCTTAGGAAACGGTGCAACTAATGAAAAACTGTTTTTT.

This clone showed up many times. The J gene is TRBJ2-2, the V gene TRBV4-2; 10 positions match TRBD2. J was trimmed by 6 bases and V by 0 bases; bases with no gene match: 13. Per germline, CDR1 LGHNA and CDR2 YNFKEQ. This CDR3 has 19 residues. The CDR3 loop reads CASSQDYSSGSLRAGELFF. CDR3 in DNA: TGTGCCAGCAGCCAAGACTATTCTAGCGGGAGTCTACGGGCCGGGGAGCTGTTTTTT.

In its sample, this clone was seen many times. The chain is built from TRBV30 and TRBJ1-5, with D hard to call. Germline lookup yields CDR1 GTSNPN and CDR2 SVGIG (reference sequence). The CDR3 is made up of 16 amino acids. With 1 base removed from V and 4 bases from J, the gap between germline ends came to 17 bases. CDR3 region: CAWSGPSPARNQPQHF. CDR3 sequence (DNA): TGTGCCTGGAGTGGTCCTAGTCCTGCTAGGAATCAGCCCCAGCATTTT.